The entry below gives a single T cell receptor (beta chain) sequence along with its context. Its specificity is unknown. Relative to the germline gene, one junction end is altered; a read error may explain this. Total RNA (roughly 540 ng) served as template for TCR beta cDNA synthesis primed by a constant-region primer. A slightly modified ARM-PCR protocol with three nested multiplex PCR rounds produced these TCR beta libraries. Each of the first two PCR rounds ran approximately 10 cycles with TRBV1-TRBV30 forward and C-beta reverse primers. TCRdb re-derived calls from the multiplex PCR reads in MiXCR, one entry per CDR3 protein. The sample has tens of thousands of distinct CDR3 sequences, about two thirds seen once. The source of the sample is a study of tumor-infiltrating lymphocytes in primary liver carcinoma. CDR3 length: 14 amino acids. Looked up from germline, CDR1 is MNHEY and CDR2 is SVGEGT.

Study outcomes and limitations: Tumors had a significantly higher top-250-clone fraction than blood (p = 0.039).

Co-extraction yielded RNA and DNA from around 20-30 mg of unsorted bulk tissue. This TCR was recovered from a man aged 40-49 years with primary liver carcinoma and hepatitis B virus infection. The material sequenced was liver tumor tissue from sampling region 4. Subset indicated: tumor region T4, right-lateral pole. The chain recombines TRBV6-2 or TRBV6-3 with TRBJ2-7; TRBD2 matches at 8 bases. CDR3 amino acids: CAARGCGRWHERYF. In nucleotides, the CDR3 is TGTGCCGCAAGGGGTTGCGGGAGGTGGCACGAGCGGTACTTC.